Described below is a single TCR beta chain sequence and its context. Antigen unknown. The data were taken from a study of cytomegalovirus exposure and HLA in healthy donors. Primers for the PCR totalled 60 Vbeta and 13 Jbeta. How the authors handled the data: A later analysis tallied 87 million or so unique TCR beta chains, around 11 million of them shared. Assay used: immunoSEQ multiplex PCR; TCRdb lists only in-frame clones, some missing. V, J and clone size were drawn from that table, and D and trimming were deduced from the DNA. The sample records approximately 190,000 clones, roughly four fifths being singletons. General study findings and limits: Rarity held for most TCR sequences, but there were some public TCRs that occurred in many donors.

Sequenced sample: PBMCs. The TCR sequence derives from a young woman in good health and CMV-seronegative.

The CDR3 sequence is CASRGWREGLSEQYF. The CDR3 nucleotides read TGTGCCAGTAGGGGCTGGAGGGAGGGCCTAAGTGAGCAGTACTTC. The chain uses TRBV25-1 and TRBJ2-7; 7 bases fit TRBD2. The CDR3 loop spans 15 amino acids. Germline loops: CDR1 MGHDK, CDR2 SYGVNS. With 9 bases clipped from V and 7 bases from J, the junction kept 18 bases outside the gene matches.